The TCR beta chain described here comes from a study of vaccination effects on CD4 cells after COVID-19. Looking at the study overall: Either the BNT162b2 or mRNA-1273 vaccine was given to participants in two doses. Samples came from a couple of convalescent patients 16 days and one week before vaccination.

The protocol was immunoSEQ multiplex PCR, while the TCRdb copy is restricted to in-frame clones and leaves out a portion. This table has around 50,000 clones, around 76% appearing once. To note about this clone: The antigen is unknown.

Following culture for about ten days, CD4+ T cells were isolated. Specimen: CD4+ T cells from PBMCs cultured without peptide, collected before COVID-19 vaccination. This TCR was recovered from a human donor who had a prior SARS-CoV-2 infection.

CDR3 in DNA: TGTGCCAGCAGTGAAGGCCTAGCGGGAGCCTTTTACGAGCAGTACTTC. This codes for CASSEGLAGAFYEQYF. The chain combines TRBV6-1 with TRBJ2-7, with TRBD2 matching 10 bases. Losses at the gene ends were 1 base for V and 4 bases for J; bases not matched to a gene: 7. The CDR3 is 16 residues long. The germline V gene encodes CDR1 MNHNS and CDR2 SASEGT.